This is a list of T cell receptor beta chains from one sample in a study of cytomegalovirus exposure and HLA in healthy donors. This table comes from immunoSEQ multiplex PCR, and its TCRdb copy is limited to in-frame clones, with some not included. This sample has about 190,000 clones, with about four fifths found just once. What was sequenced was PBMCs. Every receptor here comes from a woman between 50 and 59 years old in good health and CMV-seropositive. The CDR3 runs from the conserved cysteine through the conserved F or W. D genes are given only for firm matches. Not every row has a clone size; where given, it reads once, few, many or a size class.

v_call	clone_size	d_call	j_call	cdr3_aa	cdr3_nt
TRBV6-1	-	-	TRBJ1-5	CASSEGSGVSNQPQHF	TGTGCCAGCAGTGAAGGGTCAGGGGTAAGCAATCAGCCCCAGCATTTT
TRBV6-5	once	-	TRBJ2-4	CASSYGAQGNIQYF	TGTGCCAGCAGTTATGGGGCGCAGGGAAACATTCAGTACTTC
TRBV5-6	-	-	TRBJ2-2	CASSLQASGELFF	TGTGCCAGCAGCTTGCAGGCATCCGGGGAGCTGTTTTTT
TRBV11-3	-	-	TRBJ2-1	CASSLGGSAYNEQFF	TGTGCCAGCAGCCTAGGCGGTAGCGCCTACAATGAGCAGTTCTTC
TRBV14	few	TRBD1	TRBJ2-7	CASSLGGTGVYEQYF	TGTGCCAGCAGCCTTGGCGGGACAGGAGTCTACGAGCAGTACTTC
TRBV7-3	-	-	TRBJ1-1	CASSTLQNTEAFF	TGTGCCAGCAGTACCTTACAGAACACTGAAGCTTTCTTT
TRBV6-5	-	-	TRBJ2-2	CASRRTGNTGELFF	TGTGCCAGCAGACGGACGGGAAACACCGGGGAGCTGTTTTTT
TRBV13	once	-	TRBJ1-1	CASSQTGVHTGAFF	TGTGCCAGCAGCCAGACAGGAGTTCACACTGGAGCTTTCTTT
TRBV5-6	-	TRBD2	TRBJ2-3	CASSFIRRGGVDTQYF	TGTGCCAGCAGCTTCATTCGGCGGGGGGGCGTAGATACGCAGTATTTT
TRBV5-4	-	-	TRBJ2-3	CASSRGLTTDTQYF	TGTGCCAGCAGCCGGGGACTTACCACAGATACGCAGTATTTT
TRBV28	-	TRBD2	TRBJ2-1	CATKISGAFNEQFF	TGTGCCACCAAAATTAGCGGGGCGTTCAATGAGCAGTTCTTC